The source of this T cell receptor (beta chain) is a study of T-cell memory formation after mild COVID-19. Study-level findings and limits: Researchers found some responding clones in pre-infection memory, a sign that cross-reactive memory joined. Shrinking CD4+ clones resided mostly in CM and EM, and CD8+ ones in EMRA. Nothing confirmed that second-wave clones peaking on day 37 were specific for SARS-CoV-2.

This CDR3 is built from 12 residues. V lost 7 bases, J lost 2 bases, and 6 bases lay in between. TCRdb fed the 5' RACE reads into MiXCR, producing one record per CDR3 protein. The sample contains about 82,000 distinct CDR3 sequences, around 13% of which appear only once. This clonotype was seen only a few times. Its specificity is unknown. Sample: PBMCs or a T cell subset sorted from them (not recorded which). The TCR comes from an adult woman who had mild COVID-19 (a few samples of this study predate the infection). Cell type and time point are not known. V and J are TRBV12-3 or TRBV12-4 and TRBJ1-3; D is undetermined. CDR3 protein: CASTRTGNTIYF. The CDR3 nucleotides read TGTGCCAGCACGCGTACTGGAAACACCATATATTTT.